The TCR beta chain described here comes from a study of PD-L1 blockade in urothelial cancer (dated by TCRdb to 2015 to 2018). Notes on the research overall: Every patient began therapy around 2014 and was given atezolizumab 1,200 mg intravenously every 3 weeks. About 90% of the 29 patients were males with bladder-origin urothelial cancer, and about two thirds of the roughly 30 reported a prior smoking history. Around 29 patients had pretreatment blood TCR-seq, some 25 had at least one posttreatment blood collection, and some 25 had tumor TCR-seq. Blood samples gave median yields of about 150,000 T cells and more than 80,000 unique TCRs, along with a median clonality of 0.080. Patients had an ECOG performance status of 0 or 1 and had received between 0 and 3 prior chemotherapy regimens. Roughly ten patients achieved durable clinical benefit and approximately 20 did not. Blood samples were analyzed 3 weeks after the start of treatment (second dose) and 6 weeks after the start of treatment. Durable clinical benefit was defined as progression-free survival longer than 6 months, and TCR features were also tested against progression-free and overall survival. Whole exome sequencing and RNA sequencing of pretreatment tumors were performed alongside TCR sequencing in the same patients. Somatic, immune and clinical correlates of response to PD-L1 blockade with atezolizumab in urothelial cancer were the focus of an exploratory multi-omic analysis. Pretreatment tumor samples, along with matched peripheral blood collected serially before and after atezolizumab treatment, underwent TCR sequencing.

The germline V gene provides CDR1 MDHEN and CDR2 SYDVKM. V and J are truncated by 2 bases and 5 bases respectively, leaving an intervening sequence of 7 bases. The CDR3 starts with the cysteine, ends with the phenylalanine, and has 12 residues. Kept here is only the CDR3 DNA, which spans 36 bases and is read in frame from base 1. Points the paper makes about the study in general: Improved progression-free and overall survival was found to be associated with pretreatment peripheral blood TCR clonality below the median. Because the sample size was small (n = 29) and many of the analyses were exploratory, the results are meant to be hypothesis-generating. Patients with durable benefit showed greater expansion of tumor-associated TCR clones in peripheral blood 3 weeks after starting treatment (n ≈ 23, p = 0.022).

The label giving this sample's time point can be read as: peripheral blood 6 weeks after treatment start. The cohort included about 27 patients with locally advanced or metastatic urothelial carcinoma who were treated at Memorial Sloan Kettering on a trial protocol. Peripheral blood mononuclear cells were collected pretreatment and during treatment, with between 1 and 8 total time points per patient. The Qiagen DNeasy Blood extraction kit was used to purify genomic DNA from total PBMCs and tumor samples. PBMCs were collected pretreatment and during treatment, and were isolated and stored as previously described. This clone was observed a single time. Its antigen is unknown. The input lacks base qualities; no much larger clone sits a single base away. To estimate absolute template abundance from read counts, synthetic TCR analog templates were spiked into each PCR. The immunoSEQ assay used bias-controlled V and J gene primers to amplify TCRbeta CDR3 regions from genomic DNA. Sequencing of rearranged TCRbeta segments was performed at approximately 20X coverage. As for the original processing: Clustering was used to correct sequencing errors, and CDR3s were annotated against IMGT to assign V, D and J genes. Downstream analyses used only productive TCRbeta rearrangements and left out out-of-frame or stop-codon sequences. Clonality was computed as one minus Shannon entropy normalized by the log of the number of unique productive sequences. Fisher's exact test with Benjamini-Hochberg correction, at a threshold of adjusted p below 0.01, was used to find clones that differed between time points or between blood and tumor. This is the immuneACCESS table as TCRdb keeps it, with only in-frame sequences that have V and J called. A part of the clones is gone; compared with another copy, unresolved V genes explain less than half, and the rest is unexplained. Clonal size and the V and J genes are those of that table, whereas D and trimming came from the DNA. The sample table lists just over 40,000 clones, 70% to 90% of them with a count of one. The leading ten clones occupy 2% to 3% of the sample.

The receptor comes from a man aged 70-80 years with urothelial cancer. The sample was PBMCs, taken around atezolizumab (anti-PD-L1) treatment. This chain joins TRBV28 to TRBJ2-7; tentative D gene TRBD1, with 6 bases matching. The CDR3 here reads CASSLRGNEQYF. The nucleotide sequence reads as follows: TGTGCCAGCAGTTTAAGGGGGAACGAGCAGTACTTC. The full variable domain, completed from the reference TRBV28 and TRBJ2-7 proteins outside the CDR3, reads DVKVTQSSRYLVKRTGEKVFLECVQDMDHENMFWYRQDPGLGLRLIYFSYDVKMKEKGDIPEGYSVSREKKERFSLILESASTNQTSMYLCASSLRGNEQYFGPGTRLTVT.